The entry below gives a single T cell receptor beta chain sequence along with its context. With 8 bases removed from V and 3 bases from J, the gap between germline ends came to 16 bases. This CDR3 has 14 amino acids. The RNA, about 0.45 to 1 ug, was put through reverse transcription using random hexamers. Across 54 Vbeta and 13 Jbeta, immunoSEQ multiplex PCR amplified TCR beta CDR3. One entry per CDR3 protein results from TCRdb running MiXCR on the immunoSEQ multiplex PCR reads. The top ten hold 0.1% to 0.13% of the sample, which has 150,000 to 200,000 distinct CDR3 sequences, 85% to 95% seen once. This sample is part of a study of CD8 T cells in Susac syndrome. CD8+ and CD4+ blood T cells underwent TCR beta sequencing. Patients with Susac syndrome met the recently defined diagnostic criteria for definite or probable disease. The TEMRA cells underwent FACS enrichment, while the CD8+ and CD4+ T cells underwent negative isolation.

The rearrangement links TRBV12-3 or TRBV12-4 to TRBJ2-5; D might be TRBD2 (5 bases). The sequence was obtained from a human donor with Susac syndrome. The sample comprised CD4+ T cells from PBMCs. CDR3 in DNA: TGTGCCAGCGCCAAAACCGGGGTTGAAGAGACCCAGTACTTC. Its protein product is CASAKTGVEETQYF.